This T cell receptor (beta chain) stems from a study of shared T cell receptors in the human thymus. The table came from immunoSEQ multiplex PCR; TCRdb's copy has only in-frame clones and leaves some out. This sample has some 660,000 clones, with more than 70% found just once. The CDR3 consists of 17 residues. Trimming cost V 4 bases and J 0 bases; bases outside gene matches: 8. CDR1 is PRHDT, CDR2 FYEKMQ, per germline (reference sequence). These data also formed part of another study, on human thymus T cells. That investigation notes: Surgeons resected thymus tissue during corrective heart surgery.

This clonotype was sampled from a boy younger than two with a congenital heart defect. The V and J genes are TRBV13 and TRBJ2-7, with 11 bases fitting TRBD2. The specimen sequenced was thymocytes. The CDR3 loop is CASSYGLAGNHSYEQYF. The CDR3 DNA is TGTGCCAGCAGCTATGGACTAGCGGGCAATCACTCCTACGAGCAGTACTTC.